This TCR beta chain originates from a study of cytomegalovirus exposure and HLA in healthy donors. As for the study in general: There were 70 million to 95 million unique TCRs (from HLA-typed donors) in an early data release.

Researchers ran the PCR with 60 Vbeta and 13 Jbeta primers. TCRdb's copy holds only in-frame clones and misses some; the assay was immunoSEQ multiplex PCR. Its table lists about 130,000 clones. As for this clone: As yet, its antigen is unknown.

Study-wide results and caveats: Presence/absence analyses rested on an assumption that sequencing depth was roughly uniform across donors.

The sequenced sample was PBMCs. The clonotype originates from a middle-aged woman in good health and CMV-seropositive.

The CDR3 reads CASSIDTGGNQPQHF. The CDR3, as DNA: TGTGCCAGTAGTATAGACACAGGGGGCAATCAGCCCCAGCATTTT. V and J are TRBV19 and TRBJ1-5; 7 nucleotides line up with TRBD1. V was clipped by 0 bases and J by 2 bases; unmatched bases: 1. CDR1 LNHDA and CDR2 SQIVND come from the germline V gene (reference sequence). This CDR3 contains 15 residues.